Presented here are 26 T cell receptor beta chains from one specimen sequenced in a study of blood T cell repertoires in COVID-19. The table came from immunoSEQ multiplex PCR; TCRdb's copy has only in-frame clones and leaves some out. The table lists fewer than 350,000 clones, 80% to 90% of them singletons. The sequencing input was peripheral blood. The receptor source for this set is a woman aged 25 to 39 with COVID-19, enrolled during active disease.

The J gene is TRBJ2-2, the V gene TRBV6-5, with a tentative D call TRBD2 (7 bases). The germline V gene has CDR1 MNHEY and CDR2 SVGAGI. The V end was cut by 2 bases, the J end by 5 bases, with 15 bases between. The length of the CDR3 is 16 residues. The CDR3 DNA reads TGTGCCAGCAGTTACGGGGGGGGCTTTTCGACCGGGGAGCTGTTTTTT. Its translation is CASSYGGGFSTGELFF.

The gene calls are TRBV5-1 and TRBJ2-1, with 10 positions matching TRBD2. CDR1 SGHRS and CDR2 YFSETQ come from the germline V gene. The CDR3 contains 16 residues. The trim removed 1 base at V and 10 bases at J, leaving 11 bases unmatched. CDR3 loop: CASSLRAGGLQGEQFF. The CDR3 nucleotides read TGCGCCAGCAGCTTGCGAGCGGGGGGGCTTCAGGGAGAGCAGTTCTTC.

This sequence joins TRBV11-2 and TRBJ1-1; tentatively, D is TRBD1 (5 bases). The ends were cut back, 3 bases at V and 2 bases at J, with 10 bases in the middle. Germline V lookup: CDR1 SGHAT, CDR2 FQNNGV. The CDR3 is 14 residues long. CDR3 loop: CASSFTGSNTEAFF. CDR3 bases: TGTGCCAGCAGCTTTACAGGCTCTAACACTGAAGCTTTCTTT.

The rearrangement links TRBV7-8 to TRBJ1-3; D might be TRBD1 (6 bases). Germline V gene data show CDR1 as SGHVS and CDR2 as FQNEAQ. This CDR3 spans 19 amino acids. Trimming took off 1 base at V and 1 base at J, with 20 bases between the two ends. CDR3 residues: CASSLEPSGGILSGNTIYF. As DNA, the CDR3 is TGTGCCAGCAGCTTAGAGCCCAGCGGGGGCATATTATCTGGAAACACCATATATTTT.

In this sample, this clone turned up once. Written as DNA, the CDR3 is TGTGCCAGCACCCCCCCGACAGGGAGCAACACTGAAGCTTTCTTT. Amino acid sequence: CASTPPTGSNTEAFF. The rearrangement links TRBV5-4 to TRBJ1-1; TRBD1 agrees at 7 bases. The CDR3 is made up of 15 amino acids. Trimming took 6 bases from V and 2 from J; bases not matched to a gene: 10. The germline CDR1 and CDR2 sequences are SGHNT and YYREEE (reference sequence).

CDR3 bases: TGTGCCAGCAGTTACTCAGCGTCCGGCTCCTCAACCTACACCTTC. This sequence encodes CASSYSASGSSTYTF. The rearrangement links TRBV6-5 to TRBJ1-2; D gene ambiguous. CDR1 and CDR2 (germline): MNHEY, SVGAGI. This CDR3 is 15 amino acids long. V was trimmed by 0 bases and J by 10 bases, leaving 18 bases between them.

This clone showed up just a few times. The chain is built from TRBV7-7 and TRBJ2-7, with TRBD1 identical over 10 bases. Trimming removed 5 bases from V and 7 bases from J; junction bases left unmatched: 11. Germline lookup yields CDR1 SSHAT and CDR2 FNYEAQ (reference sequence). CDR3 length: 15 residues. The CDR3 here is CASSHGTGTGEEQYF. DNA for the CDR3: TGTGCCAGCAGCCACGGGACCGGGACAGGGGAAGAGCAGTACTTC.

The chain uses TRBV19 and TRBJ2-7, with TRBD1 matching over 7 bases. CDR3 size: 14 residues. Germline V gives CDR1 LNHDA, CDR2 SQIVND (reference sequence). V lost 5 bases to trimming and J lost 0 bases; unmatched junction nucleotides: 4. CDR3 coding DNA: TGTGCCAGTAGTCTGTCAGGGGGCTCCTACGAGCAGTACTTC. Translating it yields CASSLSGGSYEQYF.

The rearrangement joins TRBV4-2 to TRBJ2-7, with D perhaps TRBD2 (6 bases). V was shortened by 4 bases and J by 3 bases, with 13 bases between the two germline ends. The germline gives CDR1 LGHNA, CDR2 YNFKEQ. The CDR3 runs to 14 residues. The CDR3 loop is CASSPGGENYEQYF. The CDR3 coding sequence is TGTGCCAGCAGCCCTGGAGGGGAAAACTACGAGCAGTACTTC.

CDR3 amino acids: CASSGVGGYSSGNTIYF. The CDR3 DNA sequence: TGTGCCAGCAGTGGAGTGGGCGGGTACTCCTCTGGAAACACCATATATTTT. V gene TRBV6-4 combines with J gene TRBJ1-3; D not resolved. V was pared by 4 bases and J by 0 bases, with 16 bases between. The CDR3 is made up of 17 amino acids. CDR1 and CDR2 from the germline V gene are MRHNA and SNTAGT.

The rearrangement uses TRBV18 and TRBJ2-5; 7 nucleotides line up with TRBD2. This CDR3 is built from 17 residues. The V gene's germline CDR1 is KGHSH and CDR2 LQKENI. After removal of 0 bases from V and 0 bases from J, the junction contained 7 bases not matched to a gene. CDR3 in DNA: TGTGCCAGCTCACCACCTGTGATAGCGGGTGACCAAGAGACCCAGTACTTC. It codes for CASSPPVIAGDQETQYF.

The genes are TRBV7-8 and TRBJ2-5, with TRBD2 matching 12 bases. The V gene end was trimmed by 4 bases and the J gene end by 5 bases; junction bases not matched to a gene: 14. This CDR3 has 18 amino acids. Germline V gene sequence: CDR1 SGHVS, CDR2 FQNEAQ. The CDR3 nucleotides read TGTGCCAGCAGCTACCACCGAAGGACTAGCGGGGTCGGGGAGACCCAGTACTTC. This translates into CASSYHRRTSGVGETQYF.

The rearrangement links TRBV6-6 to TRBJ2-1, with 11 bases matching TRBD2. This CDR3 region has 15 residues. V lost 2 bases, J lost 9 bases, and 6 bases stayed unmatched. The germline V gene has CDR1 MNHNY and CDR2 SVGAGI (reference sequence). The CDR3: CASSYEVAGGLEQFF. In DNA form, the CDR3 reads TGTGCCAGCAGTTACGAGGTAGCGGGGGGGCTTGAGCAGTTCTTC.

V and J are TRBV6-1 and TRBJ1-1; 8 nucleotides match TRBD1. The ends lost 2 bases at V and 3 bases at J; junction bases unmatched: 2. CDR3 length: 14 amino acids. Germline loops: CDR1 MNHNS, CDR2 SASEGT. CDR3: CASSEQGAYTEAFF. In DNA, the CDR3 is TGTGCCAGCAGTGAACAGGGGGCTTACACTGAAGCTTTCTTT.

A note on this clone: A read error likely explains this, since a far larger clone differs by one base. V usage is TRBV12-3 or TRBV12-4 and J usage is TRBJ2-7; TRBD1 matches 7 bases. This CDR3 spans 13 amino acids. V gave up 4 bases and J gave up 5 bases; unmatched junction bases: 5. CDR3 nucleotides: TGTGCCAGCAGTTACGACAGGGCCCACGAGCAGTACTTC. Amino acids: CASSYDRAHEQYF.

This chain joins TRBV27 and TRBJ2-3; 10 bases are shared with TRBD2. After removal of 4 bases from V and 8 bases from J, the junction contained 21 bases not matched to a gene. The germline CDR1 and CDR2 sequences are MNHEY and SMNVEV (reference sequence). There are 19 residues in the CDR3. The CDR3 loop is CASSSDPRASGGALGTQYF. The CDR3 DNA reads TGTGCCAGCAGTTCCGACCCGCGCGCTAGCGGGGGCGCATTGGGTACGCAGTATTTT.

The V and J genes are TRBV14 and TRBJ1-1; D is unclear. The CDR3 runs to 13 residues. V was shortened by 4 bases and J by 2 bases, with 8 bases between the two germline ends. Germline CDR1 SGHDN, CDR2 FVKESK. As DNA, the CDR3 is TGTGCCAGCAGCCGCCTTACTAACACTGAAGCTTTCTTT. Protein: CASSRLTNTEAFF.

This chain links TRBV2 with TRBJ2-5; no reliable D call. CDR1 and CDR2 (germline): SNHLY, FYNNEI. Deletions cut 3 bases from V and 1 base from J, with 9 bases between. The CDR3 extends over 14 amino acids. CDR3 DNA sequence: TGTGCCAGCAGTGATGAGCTAATCCAAGAGACCCAGTACTTC. Residues: CASSDELIQETQYF.

This clone was seen more than once but under ten times. The J gene is TRBJ2-3, the V gene TRBV6-6, with D maybe TRBD2 (6 bases). Germline CDR1 is MNHNY and CDR2 is SVGAGI (reference sequence). This CDR3 contains 17 residues. Between the trimmed V and J ends, which lost 5 bases and 6 bases, there was a span of 24 bases. CDR3 DNA sequence: TGTGCCAGCAGTCCCGGAGGGGCAGTCCCCTTCGGGGATACGCAGTATTTT. It specifies CASSPGGAVPFGDTQYF.

This chain uses TRBV30 with TRBJ1-1; D is uncertain. Germline V gene lookup returns CDR1 GTSNPN and CDR2 SVGIG (reference sequence). The V end was cut by 0 bases, the J end by 2 bases, with 7 bases between. This CDR3 comprises 13 residues. The CDR3 loop is CAWSVRLNTEAFF. CDR3 nucleotide sequence: TGTGCCTGGAGTGTACGCCTAAACACTGAAGCTTTCTTT. The full variable domain, rest sourced from reference TRBV30 and TRBJ1-1, is SQTIHQWPATLVQPVGSPLSLECTVEGTSNPNLYWYRQAAGRGLQLLFYSVGIGQISSEVPQNLSASRPQDRQFILSSKKLLLSDSGFYLCAWSVRLNTEAFFGQGTRLTVV.

The chain recombines TRBV7-9 with TRBJ1-3; tentatively, D is TRBD1 (6 bases). Per germline, CDR1 SEHNR and CDR2 FQNEAQ (reference sequence). Trimming took off 4 bases at V and 6 bases at J, with 13 bases between the two ends. The length of the CDR3 is 14 residues. CDR3 coding DNA: TGTGCCAGCAGCTCCGAGGGGGGGGAAAACACCATATATTTT. This gives the protein CASSSEGGENTIYF.

The V and J genes are TRBV21-1 and TRBJ2-3; the table's D call TRBD2 went unverified against the DNA. TRBV21-1 represents a pseudogene. The CDR3 length is 17 residues. CDR3 DNA: TGTGCCAGCAGCAAAGCGCCGGGATCCCTTCGCGCAGATACGCAGTATTTT. It yields the protein CASSKAPGSLRADTQYF.

The J gene is TRBJ1-5, the V gene TRBV11-2; no definite D call. Trimming took off 3 bases at V and 9 bases at J, with 12 bases between the two ends. Germline CDR1 is SGHAT and CDR2 is FQNNGV. The CDR3 sequence is 13 residues long. The CDR3 here is CASSFAGSWPQHF. CDR3 in DNA: TGTGCCAGCAGCTTTGCAGGAAGTTGGCCCCAGCATTTT.

The gene calls are TRBV7-9 and TRBJ2-1; D gene uncertain. Trimming removed 2 bases at V and 9 bases at J, with 14 bases between. CDR1 and CDR2 from the germline V gene are SEHNR and FQNEAQ (reference sequence). The length of the CDR3 is 14 residues. CDR3 bases: TGTGCCAGCAGCTTACCCTTGATAGGCGGTGAGCAGTTCTTC. Encoded protein: CASSLPLIGGEQFF.

V and J are TRBV5-1 and TRBJ2-2, with D possibly TRBD1 on 6 matching bases. In germline, CDR1 is SGHRS, CDR2 YFSETQ. The ends were cut back, 5 bases at V and 3 bases at J, with 14 bases in the middle. This CDR3 is 15 amino acids long. The CDR3 sequence is CASSVGAGDTGELFF. Written as DNA, the CDR3 is TGCGCCAGCAGTGTGGGGGCAGGTGACACCGGGGAGCTGTTTTTT.

The chain combines TRBV27 with TRBJ2-5; the match to TRBD2 covers 15 bases. The length of the CDR3 is 16 residues. The ends lost 3 bases at V and 5 bases at J; junction bases unmatched: 4. Per the germline V gene, CDR1 is MNHEY and CDR2 is SMNVEV (reference sequence). CDR3 protein: CASSFRTSGGAETQYF. DNA of the CDR3: TGTGCCAGCAGTTTCAGGACTAGCGGGGGGGCTGAGACCCAGTACTTC.